These 30 T cell receptor beta chains share one sample of origin, sequenced in a study of cytomegalovirus exposure and HLA in healthy donors. PCR amplification relied on 60 Vbeta primers (plus 13 Jbeta primers). The protocol was immunoSEQ multiplex PCR, while the TCRdb copy is restricted to in-frame clones and leaves out a portion. Counted here are 85,000 to 130,000 clones, approximately 80% occurring once; the ten biggest clones make up roughly 3.7%. Source material: PBMCs. All receptors derive from a man aged 60 to 75 in good health and CMV-seronegative.

The J gene is TRBJ2-2, the V gene TRBV4-3; a possible D gene is TRBD2 (5 bases). Trimming removed 1 base at V and 6 bases at J, with 12 bases between. Germline CDR1 reads LGHNA; CDR2 reads YSLEER. The CDR3 runs 15 residues. The CDR3 loop reads CASSQVFEGAGELFF. CDR3 sequence (DNA): TGCGCCAGCAGCCAAGTATTTGAGGGAGCCGGGGAGCTGTTTTTT.

The chain uses TRBV5-5 and TRBJ1-1, with a possible D match to TRBD1 (6 bases). This CDR3 contains 13 residues. Germline values: CDR1 SGHKS, CDR2 YYEKEE (reference sequence). Deletions cut 4 bases from V and 2 bases from J, with 9 bases between. CDR3 residues: CASSLQGNTEAFF. In DNA, the CDR3 is TGTGCCAGCAGCCTACAGGGAAACACTGAAGCTTTCTTT.

This chain joins TRBV2 and TRBJ2-5, with 13 positions matching TRBD2. The J call is uncertain, as TRBJ2-7 better fits the DNA end. The CDR3 has 14 residues. Germline CDR1 SNHLY, CDR2 FYNNEI. The CDR3 region is CASTRTSGGYEQYF. The CDR3 coding sequence is TGTGCCAGCACCAGGACTAGCGGGGGTTACGAGCAGTACTTC.

The V gene is TRBV18, the J gene TRBJ2-1; a weak D match, TRBD1 (6 bases). Deletions cut 0 bases from V and 9 bases from J, with 9 bases between. From germline, CDR1 is KGHSH and CDR2 LQKENI. The CDR3 has 13 residues. CDR3 in DNA: TGTGCCAGCTCACCACCCACAGGGATTGAGCAGTTCTTC. It specifies CASSPPTGIEQFF.

This clone was seen a few times. The V gene is TRBV6-4, the J gene TRBJ1-6, with 10 bases aligning to TRBD1. CDR1 is MRHNA and CDR2 is SNTAGT in the germline V gene. This CDR3 comprises 14 residues. V dropped 6 bases and J dropped 12; count of bases not matched to a gene: 8. The CDR3 here is CASSTGTGDRPLHF. The CDR3 DNA is TGTGCCAGCAGCACCGGGACAGGGGATCGACCCCTCCACTTT.

The chain employs TRBV2 and TRBJ1-2; D remains unclear. V was clipped by 1 base and J by 5 bases, with 8 bases between them. The CDR3 has 13 residues. Germline-derived CDR1 and CDR2 are SNHLY and FYNNEI. CDR3 sequence (DNA): TGTGCCAGCAGTGAAGGGACTGAGTATGGCTACACCTTC. Its translation: CASSEGTEYGYTF. The full variable domain, in which reference TRBV2 and TRBJ1-2 provide the parts outside the CDR3, is EPEVTQTPSHQVTQMGQEVILRCVPISNHLYFYWYRQILGQKVEFLVSFYNNEISEKSEIFDDQFSVERPDGSNFTLKIRSTKLEDSAMYFCASSEGTEYGYTFGSGTRLTVV.

This sequence joins TRBV7-9 and TRBJ2-6; the D gene is possibly TRBD1 (7 bases). Per germline, CDR1 SEHNR and CDR2 FQNEAQ (reference sequence). Trimming removed 8 bases from V and 1 base from J, with 12 bases in between. The CDR3 extends over 15 amino acids. The CDR3 sequence is CASATGRSGANVLTF. Written as DNA, the CDR3 is TGTGCCAGCGCGACAGGGAGGTCTGGGGCCAACGTCCTGACTTTC. The whole variable domain, remainder taken from reference TRBV7-9 and TRBJ2-6, is DTGVSQNPRHKITKRGQNVTFRCDPISEHNRLYWYRQTLGQGPEFLTYFQNEAQLEKSRLLSDRFSAERPKGSFSTLEIQRTEQGDSAMYLCASATGRSGANVLTFGAGSRLTVL.

Regarding this clone: The sample holds other DNA sequences that translate to the same CDR3. This chain uses TRBV7-2 with TRBJ1-2; TRBD1 matches at 11 bases. The V gene end was trimmed by 4 bases and the J gene end by 7 bases; junction bases not matched to a gene: 8. The CDR3 runs to 15 residues. Germline CDR1 SGHTA, CDR2 FQGNSA. CDR3 in amino acids: CASSSRGQGAVGYTF. DNA for the CDR3: TGTGCCAGCAGCTCCAGAGGACAGGGGGCGGTTGGCTACACCTTC.

The chain uses TRBV5-1 and TRBJ2-1; TRBD1 matches 7 bases. The V gene's germline CDR1 is SGHRS and CDR2 YFSETQ. The trim removed 2 bases at V and 8 bases at J, leaving 7 bases unmatched. The CDR3 is 14 residues long. The CDR3 bases are TGCGCCAGCAGCTTAAACAGGGGAACGGATGAGCAGTTCTTC. This codes for CASSLNRGTDEQFF.

The V and J genes are TRBV7-9 and TRBJ2-3; no reliable D call. CDR1 SEHNR and CDR2 FQNEAQ come from the germline V gene (reference sequence). Trimming took off 6 bases at V and 0 bases at J, with 10 bases between the two ends. The CDR3 length is 14 residues. The CDR3 nucleotides are TGTGCCAGCAGTACAGCTGTTAGCACAGATACGCAGTATTTT. Translated, it gives CASSTAVSTDTQYF.

This clone showed up just a few times. The V and J genes are TRBV29-1 and TRBJ2-5; perhaps TRBD2 as D (5 bases). Trimming stripped 3 bases from V and 5 bases from J, with 10 bases between. The CDR3 totals 12 residues. Germline values: CDR1 SQVTM, CDR2 ANQGSEA. The chain's CDR3 is CSVEPTGETQYF. The CDR3 DNA reads as TGCAGCGTTGAGCCGACGGGGGAGACCCAGTACTTC.

The chain recombines TRBV5-1 with TRBJ2-7; 8 positions agree with TRBD2. The germline gives CDR1 SGHRS, CDR2 YFSETQ. The CDR3 has 15 amino acids. The V and J ends lost 2 bases and 6 bases, in that order; junction bases with no gene match: 10. The CDR3 DNA sequence: TGCGCCAGCAGCTTAACCGGGGGGGCGGGCGCCGAGCAGTACTTC. The encoded protein is CASSLTGGAGAEQYF.

The chain recombines TRBV19 with TRBJ1-2, with a possible D match to TRBD1 (5 bases). V dropped 1 base and J dropped 4 bases, with 10 bases sitting between them. This CDR3 is built from 14 residues. The V gene's germline CDR1 is LNHDA and CDR2 SQIVND (reference sequence). The CDR3 sequence: CASSIAQVAYGYTF. The CDR3 DNA reads as TGTGCCAGTAGTATAGCACAGGTGGCCTATGGCTACACCTTC.

With regard to this clone: The junction departs from germline at one end; a sequencing error may be responsible. This specimen includes other DNA sequences encoding the same CDR3. The chain carries TRBV5-1 and TRBJ2-2; D possibly corresponds to TRBD2 (6 bases). Per germline, CDR1 SGHRS and CDR2 YFSETQ. The CDR3 has 15 residues. CDR3 amino acids: CASSLEGGNPGELFF. CDR3 nucleotides: TGCGCCAGCAGCTTGGAAGGAGGGAACCCCGGGGAGCTGTTTTTT.

In its sample, this clone was seen a few times. The chain is built from TRBV5-1 and TRBJ1-2, with D possibly matching TRBD1 (5 bases). Germline V gene data show CDR1 as SGHRS and CDR2 as YFSETQ. CDR3 length: 15 residues. Trimming shortened V by 0 bases and J by 5 bases, and 14 bases separated the two germline ends. CDR3 sequence reads: CASSLEGREGYGYTF. The CDR3, as DNA: TGCGCCAGCAGCTTGGAGGGCAGGGAGGGGTATGGCTACACCTTC.

The genes are TRBV7-2 and TRBJ1-2; the D gene is possibly TRBD1 (5 bases). V was shortened by 3 bases and J by 3 bases, with 11 bases between the two germline ends. The CDR3 sequence is 14 residues long. Germline loops: CDR1 SGHTA, CDR2 FQGNSA. CDR3 DNA sequence: TGTGCCAGCAGCTTGAACGGGGGGGACTATGGCTACACCTTC. Its protein is CASSLNGGDYGYTF.

The chain links TRBV6-5 to TRBJ1-6; 7 bases are shared with TRBD1. In germline, CDR1 is MNHEY, CDR2 SVGAGI. Trimming at V came to 0 bases and at J to 6 bases, leaving 2 bases not matched to a gene. The CDR3 has 15 amino acids. In DNA, the CDR3 is TGTGCCAGCAGTTACTCGAACAGGGGTAATTCACCCCTCCACTTT. Protein product: CASSYSNRGNSPLHF.

This rearrangement joins TRBV15 to TRBJ1-5, with D possibly matching TRBD1 (5 bases). V lost 0 bases to trimming and J lost 7 bases, with 10 bases between them. Germline-derived CDR1 and CDR2 are LNHNV and YYDKDF (reference sequence). The CDR3 runs to 14 residues. For the CDR3, the DNA is TGTGCCACCAGCAGAGACAGGGCGAGACAGCCCCAGCATTTT. It encodes CATSRDRARQPQHF.

This clone occurred a few times. The V call is TRBV7-2, the J call TRBJ2-7; the match to TRBD2 covers 8 bases. This CDR3 contains 14 residues. V gave up 3 bases and J gave up 6 bases; unmatched junction bases: 7. CDR1 is SGHTA, CDR2 FQGNSA, per germline. The CDR3 sequence: CASSFKSAGGEQYV. The DNA for the CDR3 is TGTGCCAGCAGCTTTAAGTCTGCGGGGGGCGAGCAGTACGTC.

This chain links TRBV29-1 with TRBJ2-1, with 7 bases lining up with TRBD1. The CDR3 totals 14 residues. The V gene end was trimmed by 1 base and the J gene end by 6 bases; junction bases not matched to a gene: 6. Germline values: CDR1 SQVTM, CDR2 ANQGSEA. CDR3 bases: TGCAGCGTTGAAGGTCTTGACAGGGCCAATGAGCAGTTCTTC. This translates into CSVEGLDRANEQFF.

This clone is a singleton in its sample. J is TRBJ2-7 and V is TRBV19; D may be TRBD2 (5 bases). Trimming pared 4 bases from V and 0 bases from J, leaving 7 bases between. The CDR3 totals 13 residues. CDR1 is LNHDA and CDR2 is SQIVND in the germline V gene (reference sequence). CDR3 DNA sequence: TGTGCCAGTAGTACGGGAAGCTCCTACGAGCAGTACTTC. Translating gives CASSTGSSYEQYF.

The V and J genes are TRBV19 and TRBJ1-1; D gene ambiguous. Germline V gives CDR1 LNHDA, CDR2 SQIVND (reference sequence). The CDR3 is 14 amino acids. Trimming took 7 bases from V and 5 from J, leaving 17 bases between them. The CDR3 is CASTLGPPETEAFF. The CDR3 DNA reads TGTGCCAGTACCTTGGGCCCGCCGGAAACTGAAGCTTTCTTT.

The chain couples TRBV6-1 to TRBJ2-5; TRBD1 agrees at 8 bases. Trimming cost V 6 bases and J 5 bases; bases outside gene matches: 8. CDR3 length equals 14 residues. Germline V gene lookup returns CDR1 MNHNS and CDR2 SASEGT. The CDR3 protein is CASSQGQVLETQYF. The DNA of the CDR3 is TGTGCCAGCAGCCAGGGACAGGTGCTGGAGACCCAGTACTTC.

The chain uses TRBV7-3 and TRBJ2-2, with a tentative D call TRBD2 (6 bases). Trimming stripped 2 bases from V and 4 bases from J, with 14 bases between. There are 16 residues in the CDR3. Looked up from germline, CDR1 is SGHTA and CDR2 is FQGTGA. The CDR3 loop is CASSLDGARGTGELFF. CDR3 nucleotides: TGTGCCAGCAGCTTAGACGGGGCGCGGGGCACCGGGGAGCTGTTTTTT.

The J gene is TRBJ1-4, the V gene TRBV2; D possibly corresponds to TRBD1 (6 bases). The V end was cut by 6 bases, the J end by 14 bases, with 19 bases between. The CDR3 covers 13 residues. Germline values: CDR1 SNHLY, CDR2 FYNNEI. The DNA for the CDR3 is TGTGCCAGCAGCGCCACCTTTAACAGGGCCCTGTTTTTT. This encodes CASSATFNRALFF.

This clone has a single count. The CDR3 protein is CASSPETGSGEKLFF. In DNA, the CDR3 is TGTGCCAGCAGCCCAGAGACAGGGTCGGGTGAAAAACTGTTTTTT. The V and J genes are TRBV9 and TRBJ1-4; 7 bases are a match to TRBD1. CDR1 is SGDLS, CDR2 YYNGEE, per germline. Trimming removed 4 bases from V and 7 bases from J; junction bases left unmatched: 10. There are 15 residues in the CDR3.

The chain has TRBV6-6 and TRBJ1-1, with TRBD1 identical over 8 bases. The CDR3 has 14 amino acids. Germline CDR1 and CDR2: MNHNY and SVGAGI (reference sequence). The J segment lost 4 bases and the V segment lost 4 bases, leaving 5 bases of the junction unmatched. The CDR3 is CASSSPGGGTEAFF. The DNA for the CDR3 is TGTGCCAGCAGTTCCCCAGGGGGCGGCACTGAAGCTTTCTTT.

This chain links TRBV14 with TRBJ1-2; D gene ambiguous. The CDR3 has 14 amino acids. In germline, CDR1 is SGHDN, CDR2 FVKESK. V was pared by 1 base and J by 3 bases, with 9 bases between. The CDR3 sequence is CASSQVSAYYGYTF. The CDR3 coding sequence is TGTGCCAGCAGCCAAGTTTCAGCGTACTATGGCTACACCTTC.

The chain is built from TRBV5-1 and TRBJ2-7, with 7 bases that match TRBD1. With V trimmed by 6 bases and J by 0 bases, 6 bases remained unmatched. Germline V lookup: CDR1 SGHRS, CDR2 YFSETQ. This CDR3 is built from 14 residues. The CDR3 region is CASNPGGLSYEQYF. Written as DNA, the CDR3 is TGCGCCAGCAACCCAGGGGGTCTCTCCTACGAGCAGTACTTC.

The chain joins TRBV4-3 to TRBJ2-1, with D perhaps matching TRBD2 (5 bases). The germline gives CDR1 LGHNA, CDR2 YSLEER. V shed 0 bases and J shed 8 bases, with 11 bases lying between them. The CDR3 loop spans 14 amino acids. CDR3 in DNA: TGCGCCAGCAGCCAAGATCCGAGGGCGGATGAGCAGTTCTTC. The encoded protein is CASSQDPRADEQFF.